The 32 T cell receptor beta chains in this list originate from one sample, sequenced in a study of blood T cell repertoires in COVID-19. The repertoire was sequenced with immunoSEQ multiplex PCR; TCRdb's copy has only in-frame clones and lacks some. The sample holds 320,000 or so clones, roughly 87% seen once. Sequenced: PBMCs or T cells enriched from blood (not recorded which). The receptor source for this set is a woman aged 30 to 39 who had recovered from COVID-19.

The chain employs TRBV7-9 and TRBJ1-4; 8 nucleotides align to TRBD1. Germline CDR1 reads SEHNR; CDR2 reads FQNEAQ (reference sequence). The junction had 7 bases not matched to a gene; V was cut back by 5 bases and J by 8 bases. The CDR3 sequence is 14 residues long. The CDR3 DNA is TGTGCCAGCAGCCCGTATCAGGGGGCGGAAAAACTGTTTTTT. This encodes CASSPYQGAEKLFF.

The chain employs TRBV5-5 and TRBJ2-1, with D maybe TRBD2 (6 bases). This CDR3 has 13 amino acids. Trimming took 0 bases from V and 8 from J, leaving 9 bases between them. Germline assignment: CDR1 SGHKS and CDR2 YYEKEE (reference sequence). CDR3 in DNA: TGTGCCAGCAGCTTGGTCGGGGGAGATGAGCAGTTCTTC. It encodes CASSLVGGDEQFF.

This sequence joins TRBV27 and TRBJ1-1; no definite D call. Germline CDR1 MNHEY, CDR2 SMNVEV (reference sequence). The CDR3 sequence is 11 residues long. Trimming pared 6 bases from V and 1 base from J, leaving 3 bases between. The CDR3 region has the DNA TGTGCCAGCAGGGCGAACACTGAAGCTTTCTTT. Protein: CASRANTEAFF.

V and J are TRBV18 and TRBJ1-1, with TRBD1 matching over 7 bases. Germline assignment: CDR1 KGHSH and CDR2 LQKENI. V was clipped by 3 bases and J by 4 bases; unmatched bases: 5. The CDR3 runs 14 residues. In nucleotides, the CDR3 is TGTGCCAGCTCACCCAGGGGGGTTGGCACTGAAGCTTTCTTT. Amino acid sequence: CASSPRGVGTEAFF.

V and J are TRBV6-5 and TRBJ1-3, with 8 bases lining up with TRBD1. The CDR3 covers 15 residues. Germline V gives CDR1 MNHEY, CDR2 SVGAGI. J was trimmed by 4 bases and V by 6 bases; bases with no gene match: 8. Here the CDR3 DNA reads TGTGCCAGCAGGAAGACAGGGGTGGCGGGAAACACCATATATTTT. Translating it yields CASRKTGVAGNTIYF.

The rearrangement joins TRBV27 to TRBJ2-2; TRBD1 aligns across 7 bases. Germline CDR1 MNHEY, CDR2 SMNVEV (reference sequence). CDR3 length equals 21 residues. After removal of 5 bases from V and 2 bases from J, the junction contained 23 bases not matched to a gene. The CDR3 spells CASSPTQPGTANHLNTGELFF. The CDR3, as DNA: TGTGCCAGCAGTCCCACCCAACCCGGGACAGCCAACCATCTTAACACCGGGGAGCTGTTTTTT.

V is TRBV19 and J is TRBJ1-2; unclear D gene. Germline V CDR1 and CDR2: LNHDA, SQIVND (reference sequence). The CDR3 covers 16 residues. V was cut by 6 bases and J by 5 bases, with 22 bases left in between. Here the CDR3 DNA reads TGTGCCAGTAGGGGAAGGACTGGACCACTAGGATATGGCTACACCTTC. Translating it yields CASRGRTGPLGYGYTF.

The chain is built from TRBV28 and TRBJ2-7; D is unresolved. Germline V CDR1 and CDR2: MDHEN, SYDVKM. This CDR3 has 16 residues. V was clipped by 6 bases and J by 0 bases, with 18 bases between them. The CDR3 nucleotides are TGTGCCAGCAGCCCCATTAGAGAGAGGAGCTCCTACGAGCAGTACTTC. This encodes CASSPIRERSSYEQYF.

The chain uses TRBV10-3 and TRBJ1-5; 8 bases are a match to TRBD1. Germline assignment: CDR1 ENHRY and CDR2 SYGVKD. V gave up 10 bases and J gave up 3 bases; unmatched junction bases: 8. This CDR3 has 14 amino acids. In DNA, the CDR3 is TGTGCCACACGGACAGGGCTAGCCAATCAGCCCCAGCATTTT. Amino acids: CATRTGLANQPQHF.

This clone showed up just once. The rearrangement uses TRBV12-3 or TRBV12-4 and TRBJ1-2, with TRBD1 matching 7 bases. Losses at the gene ends were 11 bases for V and 8 bases for J; bases not matched to a gene: 8. This CDR3 contains 11 residues. The chain's CDR3 is CALRQGGGYTF. The CDR3 nucleotides read TGTGCCTTAAGACAGGGCGGGGGCTACACCTTC.

This sequence joins TRBV4-1 and TRBJ2-1; the match to TRBD2 covers 10 bases. Losses at the gene ends were 4 bases for V and 0 bases for J; bases not matched to a gene: 3. Germline assignment: CDR1 MGHRA and CDR2 YSYEKL. The CDR3 is 16 amino acids. The CDR3 reads CASSPVAGGSYNEQFF. The DNA for the CDR3 is TGCGCCAGCAGCCCAGTAGCGGGGGGCTCCTACAATGAGCAGTTCTTC.

J is TRBJ2-7 and V is TRBV28, with D unclear. The V end lost 5 bases, the J end lost 7 bases, and 18 bases lay between the germline ends. The CDR3 totals 14 residues. Germline CDR1 MDHEN, CDR2 SYDVKM. CDR3 sequence reads: CASSPWVPPGEQYF. DNA for the CDR3: TGTGCCAGCAGTCCCTGGGTCCCCCCCGGGGAGCAGTACTTC.

The chain recombines TRBV6-1 with TRBJ1-2; a weak D match, TRBD1 (6 bases). V lost 3 bases and J lost 4, with 15 bases in between. The CDR3 extends over 15 amino acids. Looked up from germline, CDR1 is MNHNS and CDR2 is SASEGT. CDR3 amino acids: CASSEPGHAFYGYTF. The CDR3 nucleotides read TGTGCCAGCAGTGAGCCGGGACATGCCTTCTATGGCTACACCTTC.

For this clone: One junction end does not reproduce the germline sequence, and a read error may be involved. The chain couples TRBV29-1 to TRBJ2-2; D is uncertain. The CDR3 spans 14 residues. Germline values: CDR1 SQVTM, CDR2 ANQGSEA. The CDR3 here is CGVVGPARGGELFF. The CDR3 region has the DNA TGCGGCGTTGTAGGTCCCGCCAGAGGCGGGGAGCTGTTTTTT.

The CDR3 region has the DNA TGTGCCAGCAGCTTAGCGAGAGCGGACACCGGGGAGCTGTTTTTT. Protein: CASSLARADTGELFF. The J gene is TRBJ2-2, the V gene TRBV7-2; D is perhaps TRBD2 (5 bases). Trimming cost V 0 bases and J 3 bases, with 8 bases left between them. CDR3 length: 15 amino acids. Germline lookup yields CDR1 SGHTA and CDR2 FQGNSA.

The V call is TRBV5-4, the J call TRBJ1-2; the D gene is possibly TRBD1 (5 bases). The CDR3 is 16 amino acids. Trimming shortened V by 0 bases and J by 4 bases, and 16 bases separated the two germline ends. Germline V lookup: CDR1 SGHNT, CDR2 YYREEE (reference sequence). The CDR3 DNA follows: TGTGCCAGCAGCTTGGAAGTTATGGAGGGGACCTATGGCTACACCTTC. It is translated as CASSLEVMEGTYGYTF.

The genes are TRBV2 and TRBJ1-2, with D possibly being TRBD1 (5 bases). This CDR3 is built from 13 residues. Germline CDR1 SNHLY, CDR2 FYNNEI. Trimming cost V 3 bases and J 2 bases, with 7 bases left between them. CDR3 in amino acids: CASSEGGNYGYTF. The CDR3 coding sequence is TGTGCCAGCAGTGAGGGGGGGAACTATGGCTACACCTTC.

V and J are TRBV3-1 (or the pseudogene TRBV3-2) and TRBJ2-1; 8 positions match TRBD2. Germline CDR1 is LGHDT and CDR2 is YNNKEL (reference sequence). V shed 3 bases, J shed 0 bases, and the junction held 13 bases outside the gene matches. CDR3 size: 19 residues. In DNA, the CDR3 is TGTGCCAGCAGCCATAATCTACCTTACGGGGGGGCCTCCTACAATGAGCAGTTCTTC. It translates to CASSHNLPYGGASYNEQFF.

The chain has TRBV18 and TRBJ1-1; 10 nucleotides line up with TRBD1. The CDR3 is 19 amino acids. The ends lost 1 base at V and 1 base at J; junction bases unmatched: 12. Germline-derived CDR1 and CDR2 are KGHSH and LQKENI. The CDR3: CASSPRTGGTAKTNTEAFF. As DNA, the CDR3 is TGTGCCAGCTCACCACGGACAGGGGGAACCGCTAAGACGAACACTGAAGCTTTCTTT.

This chain connects TRBV2 to TRBJ1-1; D is unclear. The CDR3 is 13 amino acids. Germline V gives CDR1 SNHLY, CDR2 FYNNEI. Trimming cost V 4 bases and J 1 base, with 7 bases left between them. The CDR3 coding sequence is TGTGCCAGCAGTGTTCGGGAGAACACTGAAGCTTTCTTT. Residues: CASSVRENTEAFF. The complete variable domain, with remaining parts taken from reference TRBV2 and TRBJ1-1, reads EPEVTQTPSHQVTQMGQEVILRCVPISNHLYFYWYRQILGQKVEFLVSFYNNEISEKSEIFDDQFSVERPDGSNFTLKIRSTKLEDSAMYFCASSVRENTEAFFGQGTRLTVV.

This chain connects TRBV7-2 to TRBJ2-7; maybe TRBD1 (5 bases). V lost 1 base and J 2 bases, leaving 12 bases between the germline ends. This CDR3 is 15 amino acids long. Germline V CDR1 and CDR2: SGHTA, FQGNSA. The CDR3 is CASSLDGAGPYEQYF. As DNA, the CDR3 is TGTGCCAGCAGCTTAGATGGGGCAGGCCCCTACGAGCAGTACTTC.

The chain joins TRBV30 to TRBJ1-6; no definite D call. Deletions cut 3 bases from V and 9 bases from J, with 6 bases between. This CDR3 is 11 amino acids long. The germline CDR1 and CDR2 sequences are GTSNPN and SVGIG (reference sequence). CDR3 sequence reads: CAWRRSSPLHF. In DNA form, the CDR3 reads TGTGCCTGGAGACGGTCTTCACCCCTCCACTTT.

J is TRBJ2-5 and V is TRBV7-8; possible D gene TRBD2, 6 bases. The CDR3 loop spans 20 amino acids. V shed 1 base and J shed 4 bases, with 28 bases lying between them. The germline V gene encodes CDR1 SGHVS and CDR2 FQNEAQ. CDR3 in amino acids: CASSLGVGPGAQWVGETQYF. The DNA for the CDR3 is TGTGCCAGCAGCTTAGGAGTGGGGCCGGGAGCTCAATGGGTCGGAGAGACCCAGTACTTC.

The chain links TRBV4-3 to TRBJ1-2; 7 bases line up with TRBD1. CDR3 length: 16 amino acids. With 1 base clipped from V and 8 bases from J, the junction kept 13 bases outside the gene matches. CDR1 and CDR2 (germline): LGHNA, YSLEER. The CDR3 loop is CASSQVIGTDLRGYTF. CDR3 DNA sequence: TGCGCCAGCAGCCAAGTCATCGGGACAGACCTCAGAGGCTACACCTTC.

The chain couples TRBV10-3 to TRBJ2-5; tentative D call: TRBD2 (5 bases). The CDR3 covers 16 residues. Germline V gene data show CDR1 as ENHRY and CDR2 as SYGVKD. The V end was cut by 3 bases, the J end by 2 bases, with 16 bases between. The CDR3 coding sequence is TGTGCCATCAGTGATGTCGCGACACTAGGACAAGAGACCCAGTACTTC. This gives the protein CAISDVATLGQETQYF.

The rearrangement links TRBV4-2 to TRBJ1-5; D may be TRBD1 (6 bases). V lost 11 bases and J 0 bases, leaving 29 bases between the germline ends. The CDR3 loop spans 19 amino acids. Germline values: CDR1 LGHNA, CDR2 YNFKEQ. The CDR3 bases are TGTGCCCCCAGCCAAGGGGGACTGGGGGCGGGGGATAGCAATCAGCCCCAGCATTTT. Translation: CAPSQGGLGAGDSNQPQHF.

The V call is TRBV27, the J call TRBJ2-1, with TRBD1 matching over 9 bases. Germline V CDR1 and CDR2: MNHEY, SMNVEV (reference sequence). J was trimmed by 8 bases and V by 2 bases; bases with no gene match: 4. CDR3 size: 14 residues. In nucleotides, the CDR3 is TGTGCCAGCAGTTTAGCGGACAGGGGACATGAGCAGTTCTTC. This gives the protein CASSLADRGHEQFF.

The rearrangement links TRBV4-1 to TRBJ2-5; 7 bases fit TRBD2. Germline CDR1 and CDR2: MGHRA and YSYEKL. The CDR3 sequence is 15 residues long. V dropped 2 bases and J dropped 7; count of bases not matched to a gene: 10. CDR3 sequence reads: CASSQSSGVEGTQYF. The CDR3 coding sequence is TGCGCCAGCAGCCAATCAAGCGGGGTCGAAGGGACCCAGTACTTC.

This rearrangement joins TRBV7-9 to TRBJ1-2, with D possibly being TRBD1 (6 bases). V was cut by 5 bases and J by 3 bases, with 16 bases left in between. The CDR3 runs to 15 residues. CDR1 and CDR2 from the germline V gene are SEHNR and FQNEAQ (reference sequence). In DNA, the CDR3 is TGTGCCAGCAGCCCGCCACAGGGTCCGGACTATGGCTACACCTTC. It specifies CASSPPQGPDYGYTF.

This clone was seen a handful of times. The V call is TRBV6-2 or TRBV6-3, the J call TRBJ2-1, with 7 bases matching TRBD1. Trimming cost V 2 bases and J 2 bases; bases outside gene matches: 9. The V gene's germline CDR1 is MNHEY and CDR2 SVGEGT. CDR3 length: 17 residues. CDR3 in amino acids: CASSYPTTGVPYNEQFF. The CDR3 DNA sequence: TGTGCCAGCAGTTACCCAACCACAGGGGTCCCCTACAATGAGCAGTTCTTC.

The chain has TRBV5-1 and TRBJ2-7; 7 nucleotides line up with TRBD1. V was clipped by 4 bases and J by 12 bases; unmatched bases: 13. There are 13 residues in the CDR3. The germline V gene has CDR1 SGHRS and CDR2 YFSETQ. The CDR3 loop reads CASSETIPGGMYF. The CDR3 DNA reads TGCGCCAGCAGCGAGACAATCCCAGGGGGTATGTACTTC. Complete variable domain (other parts from reference TRBV5-1 and TRBJ2-7): KAGVTQTPRYLIKTRGQQVTLSCSPISGHRSVSWYQQTPGQGLQFLFEYFSETQRNKGNFPGRFSGRQFSNSRSEMNVSTLELGDSALYLCASSETIPGGMYFGPGTRLTVT.

The chain employs TRBV24-1 and TRBJ1-6; no clear D gene. The CDR3 is 14 residues long. The V end was cut by 9 bases, the J end by 3 bases, with 11 bases between. Germline CDR1 and CDR2: KGHDR and SFDVKD. In DNA form, the CDR3 reads TGTGCCACCTCTGAAGCGGACTATAATTCACCCCTCCACTTT. It codes for CATSEADYNSPLHF.